The clone carrying this TCR beta chain was seen only once. This sample stems from a study of blood T cell repertoires in COVID-19. Per the germline V gene, CDR1 is MDHEN and CDR2 is SYDVKM. The CDR3 is made up of 12 amino acids. V lost 10 bases and J 4 bases, leaving 13 bases between the germline ends. Original handling: Using reference gene primer amplification, nucleated cell counts were estimated. Sequenced by immunoSEQ multiplex PCR; TCRdb stores in-frame clones only, minus some. That table is the source of V, J and clone size, and D and trimming were worked out from the DNA. The repertoire holds about 170,000 clones, with around 90% as singletons.

The sequencing sample was made of peripheral blood. The gene calls are TRBV28 and TRBJ1-2, with D possibly being TRBD1 (5 bases). This TCR was sampled from a man between 45 and 60 years old who had recovered from COVID-19. The CDR3 loop reads CAISGGVYGYTF. The CDR3 DNA is TGTGCCATTTCTGGGGGGGTCTATGGCTACACCTTC.